The clone carrying this T cell receptor beta chain turned up a few times. The junction had 17 bases not matched to a gene; V was cut back by 4 bases and J by 2 bases. The CDR3 is 17 residues long. Per the germline V gene, CDR1 is SQVTM and CDR2 is ANQGSEA. Using a constant-region primer together with ProtoScript II reverse transcriptase, TCR beta cDNA was made from 500 ng of total RNA. For TCR beta, libraries were produced by three nested multiplex PCR rounds using slightly modified ARM-PCR. The first two PCR rounds used TRBV1-TRBV30 primers with a Cbeta primer, roughly 10 cycles each. TCRdb re-analysed the multiplex PCR reads in MiXCR, keeping a single row per CDR3 protein. The table records approximately 330,000 distinct CDR3 sequences, around three fifths of them present only once. These data belong to a study of tumor-infiltrating lymphocytes in primary liver carcinoma. Unsorted whole blood yielded blood RNA, and germline DNA was extracted as well.

The rearrangement uses TRBV29-1 and TRBJ2-7; 7 bases agree with TRBD1. The receptor's source is a man in his forties with primary liver carcinoma and hepatitis B virus infection. Sequencing was done on a sample of peripheral blood. The CDR3 DNA sequence: TGCAGCGTTGTTTCGACCCGCGACAGGGCCCCCCCCTACGAGCAGTACTTC. It specifies CSVVSTRDRAPPYEQYF.